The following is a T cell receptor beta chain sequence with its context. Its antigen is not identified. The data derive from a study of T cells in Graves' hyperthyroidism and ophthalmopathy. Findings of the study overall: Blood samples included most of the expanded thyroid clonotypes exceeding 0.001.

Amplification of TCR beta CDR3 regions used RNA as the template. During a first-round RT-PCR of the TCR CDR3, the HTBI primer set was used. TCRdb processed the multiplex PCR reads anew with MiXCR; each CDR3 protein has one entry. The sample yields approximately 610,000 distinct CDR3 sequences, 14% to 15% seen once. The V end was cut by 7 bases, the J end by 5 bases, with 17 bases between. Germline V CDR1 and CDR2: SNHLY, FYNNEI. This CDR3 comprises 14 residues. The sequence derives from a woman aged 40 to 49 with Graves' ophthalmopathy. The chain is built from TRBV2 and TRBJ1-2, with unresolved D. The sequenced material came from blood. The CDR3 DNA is TGTGCCAGCACGGGTTCGGGGATTAATTATGGCTACACCTTC. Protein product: CASTGSGINYGYTF.